A single sample gave rise to the 14 T cell receptor beta chains below, sequenced in a study of STAT3 mutations in large granular lymphocyte leukemia. Data came from immunoSEQ multiplex PCR; TCRdb stores just in-frame clones and leaves some out. The data contain a few thousand clones, around half of them singletons. No cognate antigen is known for these TCRs. Overall study findings and caveats: In T-cell large granular lymphocyte leukemia, about half of patients showed multiple immunodominant subclonotypes.

The sequenced sample consisted of peripheral blood mononuclear cells. These receptors were obtained from a woman in her sixties or seventies with T-cell large granular lymphocyte leukemia. Some clones in this sample may be carry-over from other donors' samples.

The genes are TRBV29-1 and TRBJ1-2; TRBD1 agrees at 9 bases. Germline values: CDR1 SQVTM, CDR2 ANQGSEA. Germline trimming cut 7 bases from V and 6 bases from J; bases unmatched to any gene: 9. The CDR3 runs to 13 residues. CDR3 amino acids: CSAFRTGENGYTF. The CDR3 coding sequence is TGCAGCGCCTTTCGGACAGGGGAAAATGGCTACACCTTC.

This clone has more than one count but fewer than ten. This chain connects TRBV7-8 to TRBJ1-5; D is unclear. V dropped 2 bases and J dropped 0 bases, with 17 bases sitting between them. Germline V gene data show CDR1 as SGHVS and CDR2 as FQNEAQ. The CDR3 consists of 18 residues. The CDR3 loop reads CASSLYSSPSYSNQPQHF. CDR3 nucleotides: TGTGCCAGCAGCTTATATTCCTCACCATCCTATAGCAATCAGCCCCAGCATTTT.

By frequency in the sample, this clone is large. This chain links TRBV19 with TRBJ1-1; 9 bases match TRBD1. Per the germline V gene, CDR1 is LNHDA and CDR2 is SQIVND (reference sequence). The length of the CDR3 is 15 residues. V shed 4 bases and J 1 base; nucleotides not matched to a gene: 4. For the CDR3, the DNA is TGTGCCAGTAGTACAGGACAGGGGAAGAACACTGAAGCTTTCTTT. This encodes CASSTGQGKNTEAFF. Combining the CDR3 with reference TRBV19 and TRBJ1-1 gives the whole variable domain DGGITQSPKYLFRKEGQNVTLSCEQNLNHDAMYWYRQDPGQGLRLIYYSQIVNDFQKGDIAEGYSVSREKKESFPLTVTSAQKNPTAFYLCASSTGQGKNTEAFFGQGTRLTVV.

The rearrangement links TRBV7-9 to TRBJ2-1; TRBD2 agrees at 9 bases. V lost 1 base and J lost 4; bases outside the gene matches: 5. Germline-derived CDR1 and CDR2 are SEHNR and FQNEAQ (reference sequence). This CDR3 comprises 16 residues. CDR3: CASSLGVSGGYNEQFF. CDR3 DNA sequence: TGTGCCAGCAGCTTAGGGGTTAGCGGGGGATACAATGAGCAGTTCTTC.

The chain employs TRBV30 and TRBJ2-3; 8 positions agree with TRBD2. The CDR3 spans 13 residues. Germline CDR1 is GTSNPN and CDR2 is SVGIG (reference sequence). The V gene end was trimmed by 0 bases and the J gene end by 9 bases; junction bases not matched to a gene: 5. The CDR3 region has the DNA TGTGCCTGGAGTGTACCGGGGGGGACGACGCAGTATTTT. Protein product: CAWSVPGGTTQYF.

The V and J genes are TRBV30 and TRBJ1-1; D may be TRBD1 (5 bases). The CDR3 covers 15 residues. Between the trimmed V and J ends, which lost 3 bases and 2 bases, there was a span of 16 bases. CDR1 is GTSNPN, CDR2 SVGIG, per germline (reference sequence). The CDR3, as DNA: TGTGCCTGGAGCAAACGGGGCGGGGCCAACACTGAAGCTTTCTTT. Its translation: CAWSKRGGANTEAFF.

This clone is categorized as medium-sized. The chain has TRBV7-9 and TRBJ1-2; the D gene is possibly TRBD1 (5 bases). Germline V gene data show CDR1 as SEHNR and CDR2 as FQNEAQ (reference sequence). CDR3 length: 13 amino acids. Trimming cost V 3 bases and J 2 bases, with 7 bases left between them. In nucleotides, the CDR3 is TGTGCCAGCAGCTTTGGGGGGAACTATGGCTACACCTTC. Protein product: CASSFGGNYGYTF.

This chain joins TRBV30 and TRBJ2-7; TRBD2 aligns across 10 bases. This CDR3 spans 16 amino acids. Germline values: CDR1 GTSNPN, CDR2 SVGIG (reference sequence). Trimming took 0 bases from V and 1 from J; bases not matched to a gene: 6. CDR3 bases: TGTGCCTGGAGTGTCCTAGCGGGAGCTGTTTCCTACGAGCAGTACTTC. Its protein is CAWSVLAGAVSYEQYF.

The chain employs TRBV7-9 and TRBJ1-4; no reliable D call. This CDR3 is 12 amino acids long. Germline CDR1 SEHNR, CDR2 FQNEAQ (reference sequence). Trimming took off 3 bases at V and 4 bases at J, with 3 bases between the two ends. The CDR3 is CASSFYNEKLFF. The CDR3 region has the DNA TGTGCCAGCAGCTTTTATAATGAAAAACTGTTTTTT. Full variable domain (missing parts from reference TRBV7-9 and TRBJ1-4): DTGVSQNPRHKITKRGQNVTFRCDPISEHNRLYWYRQTLGQGPEFLTYFQNEAQLEKSRLLSDRFSAERPKGSFSTLEIQRTEQGDSAMYLCASSFYNEKLFFGSGTQLSVL.

This clone was counted between two and nine times. The CDR3 DNA sequence: TGCGCCAGCAGTCACTTCACAGGCAACACTGAAGCTTTCTTT. Translation: CASSHFTGNTEAFF. The V gene is TRBV23-1, the J gene TRBJ1-1; tentative D call: TRBD1 (5 bases). TRBV23-1 is an ORF, with its function uncertain. This CDR3 comprises 14 residues. V lost 3 bases and J lost 2, with 10 bases in between.

This clone was seen a few times. V and J are TRBV18 and TRBJ1-1; D is possibly TRBD1 (6 bases). V was trimmed by 5 bases and J by 1 base, leaving 11 bases between them. CDR3 length: 14 amino acids. Looked up from germline, CDR1 is KGHSH and CDR2 is LQKENI. CDR3 in amino acids: CASSYREGNTEAFF. CDR3 nucleotide sequence: TGTGCCAGCTCATACAGGGAGGGGAACACTGAAGCTTTCTTT.

J is TRBJ2-7 and V is TRBV5-1, with TRBD1 identical over 10 bases. V was pared by 4 bases and J by 6 bases, with 7 bases of the junction left unmatched. Germline loops: CDR1 SGHRS, CDR2 YFSETQ. The CDR3 is 14 residues long. The CDR3 region is CASSIGTGEVEQYF. In DNA form, the CDR3 reads TGCGCCAGCAGCATAGGGACAGGGGAAGTCGAGCAGTACTTC.

A few counts support this clone. The V gene is TRBV19, the J gene TRBJ1-5; possible D gene TRBD1, 5 bases. This CDR3 comprises 13 residues. The ends were cut back, 4 bases at V and 5 bases at J, with 9 bases in the middle. Germline V gene data show CDR1 as LNHDA and CDR2 as SQIVND (reference sequence). The CDR3 sequence is CASSTGLDQPQHF. In DNA form, the CDR3 reads TGTGCCAGTAGTACAGGGTTGGATCAGCCCCAGCATTTT.

This clone has just a few counts. J is TRBJ2-1 and V is TRBV5-6; weak D call: TRBD1 (6 bases). V shed 7 bases and J shed 7 bases, with 12 bases lying between them. Per the germline V gene, CDR1 is SGHDT and CDR2 is YYEEEE. The CDR3 is 12 residues long. CDR3 nucleotide sequence: TGTGCCAGCGGCTACAGGGCAAATGAGCAGTTCTTC. It is translated as CASGYRANEQFF.